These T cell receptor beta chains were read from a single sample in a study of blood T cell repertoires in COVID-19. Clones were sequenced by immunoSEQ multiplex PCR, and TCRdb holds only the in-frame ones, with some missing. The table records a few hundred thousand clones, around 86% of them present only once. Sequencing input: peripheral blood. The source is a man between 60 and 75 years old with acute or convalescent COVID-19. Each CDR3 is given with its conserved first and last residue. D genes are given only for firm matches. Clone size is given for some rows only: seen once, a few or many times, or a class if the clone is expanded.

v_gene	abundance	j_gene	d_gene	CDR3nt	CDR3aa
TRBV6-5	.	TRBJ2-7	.	TGTGCCAGCAGTTACCGGGTACCCTACGAGCAGTACTTC	CASSYRVPYEQYF
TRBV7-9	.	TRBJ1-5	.	TGTGCCAGCAGCTTAGGGACAGCCTATCAGCCCCAGCATTTT	CASSLGTAYQPQHF
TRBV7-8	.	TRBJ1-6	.	TGTGCCAGCAGCCAGGGACAAGGTTATTCACCCCTCCACTTT	CASSQGQGYSPLHF
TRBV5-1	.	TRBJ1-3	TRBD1	TGCGCCAGCAGCCCGGGACAGGGAAGGGCTGGAAACACCATATATTTT	CASSPGQGRAGNTIYF
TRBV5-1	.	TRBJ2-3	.	TGCGCCAGCAGCGGTAACTCCCTGGCAGATACGCAGTATTTT	CASSGNSLADTQYF
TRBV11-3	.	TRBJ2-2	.	TGTGCCAGCAGCTTAGCTGGGCCTTTGAACACCGGGGAGCTGTTTTTT	CASSLAGPLNTGELFF
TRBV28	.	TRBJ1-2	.	TGTGCCAGCCGCCGAGGGTTGATCGGCTATGGCTACACCTTC	CASRRGLIGYGYTF
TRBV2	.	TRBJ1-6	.	TGTGCCAGCAGTCAGGGTCCCAGTTATAATTCACCCCTCCACTTT	CASSQGPSYNSPLHF
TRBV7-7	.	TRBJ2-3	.	TGTGCCAGCACTCCTTTGGGTCAGGGTTACACAGATACGCAGTATTTT	CASTPLGQGYTDTQYF
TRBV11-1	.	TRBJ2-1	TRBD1	TGTGCCAGCAGCCAAGTAGGGACAGGGTGGGGAGAGCAGTTCTTC	CASSQVGTGWGEQFF
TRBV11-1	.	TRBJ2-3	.	TGTGCCAGCAGCTTAGCCAGGGGAGGGGCCGATACGCAGTATTTT	CASSLARGGADTQYF
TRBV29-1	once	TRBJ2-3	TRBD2	TGCAGCGTTCGAACTCTAGCGGGGTCTAGCACAGATACGCAGTATTTT	CSVRTLAGSSTDTQYF
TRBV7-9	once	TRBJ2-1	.	TGTGCCAGCAGCTCCCCTCCGGGATACAATGAGCAGTTCTTC	CASSSPPGYNEQFF
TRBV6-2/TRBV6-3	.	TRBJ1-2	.	TGTGCCAGCAGTTATCCAAACTATGGCTACACCTTC	CASSYPNYGYTF
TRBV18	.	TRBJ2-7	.	TGTGCCAGCTCACCGGGACTGTCCTACGAGCAGTACTTC	CASSPGLSYEQYF
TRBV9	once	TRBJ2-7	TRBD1	TGTGCCAGCAGCGTAGGACAGGGTACCTACGAGCAGTACTTC	CASSVGQGTYEQYF
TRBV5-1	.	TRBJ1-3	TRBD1	TGCGCCAGCAGCTTGCGCCTCGGACAGGGGCCCTCTGGAAACACCATATATTTT	CASSLRLGQGPSGNTIYF
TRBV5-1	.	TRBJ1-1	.	TGCGCCAGCAGCTCGGGGGTAGCCCTCCGAGGGACTGAAGCTTTCTTT	CASSSGVALRGTEAFF
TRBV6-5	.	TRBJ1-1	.	TGTGCCAGCTATACAGTGAACACTGAAGCTTTCTTT	CASYTVNTEAFF
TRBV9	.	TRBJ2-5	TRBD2	TGTGCCAGCAGCGTAGCTAGCGGGGGCCCACAAGAGACCCAGTACTTC	CASSVASGGPQETQYF
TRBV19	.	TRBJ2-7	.	TGTGCCAGTAGTAATGGAGAATGGGTCGAGCAGTACTTC	CASSNGEWVEQYF
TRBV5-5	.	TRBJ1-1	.	TGTGCCAGCAGCGATGCGACAGTCATGAACACTGAAGCTTTCTTT	CASSDATVMNTEAFF
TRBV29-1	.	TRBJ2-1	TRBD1	TGCAGCGCCGGACAGGCCAGCTCCTACAATGAGCAGTTCTTC	CSAGQASSYNEQFF
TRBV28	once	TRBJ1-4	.	TGTGCCAGCAGTTTAAGGAGGGGACCTAATGAAAAACTGTTTTTT	CASSLRRGPNEKLFF
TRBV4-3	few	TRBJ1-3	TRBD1	TGCGCCAGCAGCCAAATGGCAGGGGGTCTATCTGGAAACACCATATATTTT	CASSQMAGGLSGNTIYF
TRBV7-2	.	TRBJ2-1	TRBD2	TGTGCCAGCAGCTTAGTTAGCGGGCTATACAATGAGCAGTTCTTC	CASSLVSGLYNEQFF
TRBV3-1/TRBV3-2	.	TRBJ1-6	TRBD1	TGTGCCAGCAGGGAGACAGGGTGGTCACCCCTCCACTTT	CASRETGWSPLHF
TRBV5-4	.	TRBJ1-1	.	TGTGCCAGCAGCCGCGCCCAGTGGTCGGGAACTGAAGCTTTCTTT	CASSRAQWSGTEAFF
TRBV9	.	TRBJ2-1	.	TGTGCCAGCAGCGTATGGGGGGGCCTCAATGAGCAGTTCTTC	CASSVWGGLNEQFF
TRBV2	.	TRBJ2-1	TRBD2	TGTGCCAGCAGCCTACTAGCGGTTTCCTACAATGAGCAGTTCTTC	CASSLLAVSYNEQFF
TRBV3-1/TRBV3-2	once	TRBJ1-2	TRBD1	TGTGCCAGCAGCCAAGGACAGGGTGGTGGCTACACCTTC	CASSQGQGGGYTF
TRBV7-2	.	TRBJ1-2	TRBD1	TGTGCCAGCAGCTTACCGCTTACAGGGGTTGGCTACACCTTC	CASSLPLTGVGYTF
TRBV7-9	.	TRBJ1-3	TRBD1	TGTGCCAGCAGCAGGGGACAGGGGGCGAGGAACACCATATATTTT	CASSRGQGARNTIYF
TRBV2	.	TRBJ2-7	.	TGTGCCAGCAGTGACGGGAGTGGTCTCTACGAGCAGTACTTC	CASSDGSGLYEQYF
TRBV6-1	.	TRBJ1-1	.	TGTGCCAGCAGTGAAGCACAGGGTTTATGGACTGAAGCTTTCTTT	CASSEAQGLWTEAFF
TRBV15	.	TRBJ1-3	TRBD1	TGTGCCACCAGCAGAGCCGCCAGGGGGCCTGGAAACACCATATATTTT	CATSRAARGPGNTIYF
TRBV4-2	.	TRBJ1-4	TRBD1	TGTGCCAGCAGCGCGCGGACAGGGGGGATTTCAACTAATGAAAAACTGTTTTTT	CASSARTGGISTNEKLFF
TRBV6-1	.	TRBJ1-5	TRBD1	TGTGCCAGCAGTGAGACGGACAGGGGGCTAGGTCAGCCCCAGCATTTT	CASSETDRGLGQPQHF
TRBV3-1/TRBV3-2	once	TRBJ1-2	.	TGTGCCAGCAGCCAAGATGGACTGATATTC	CASSQDGLIF
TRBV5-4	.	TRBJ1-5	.	TGTGCCAGCAGCCCCGGGCAGGGTGTTCAGCCCCAGCATTTT	CASSPGQGVQPQHF
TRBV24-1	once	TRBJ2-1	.	TGTGCCACCAGCGCGGGTATTGGCTCCTACAATGAGCAGTTCTTC	CATSAGIGSYNEQFF
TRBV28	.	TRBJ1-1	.	TGTGCCAGCAGTATTACAGGGAGAACTGAAGCTTTCTTT	CASSITGRTEAFF
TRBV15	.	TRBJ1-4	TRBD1	TGTGCCACCAGCGACCGACAGGGACAGGATGAAAAACTGTTTTTT	CATSDRQGQDEKLFF
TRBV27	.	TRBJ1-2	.	TGTGCCAGCAGGCCCTCCTCGGGATCGGGGTTTGGCTACACCTTC	CASRPSSGSGFGYTF
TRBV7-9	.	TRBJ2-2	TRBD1	TGTGCCAGCAGCTTAGAGACAGGGGGCAGGTTCACCGGGGAGCTGTTTTTT	CASSLETGGRFTGELFF
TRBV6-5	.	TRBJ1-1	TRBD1	TGTGCCAGCAGTTACAGACAGGGGAGAGGGAACACTGAAGCTTTCTTT	CASSYRQGRGNTEAFF
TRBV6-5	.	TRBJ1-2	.	TGTGCCAGCAGTTACTCGGGGAGCTATGGCTACACCTTC	CASSYSGSYGYTF
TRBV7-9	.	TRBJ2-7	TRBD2	TGTGCCAGCAGCCAGACGGCGGGGAGGGATTACGAGCAGTACTTC	CASSQTAGRDYEQYF
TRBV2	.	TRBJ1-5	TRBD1	TGTGCCAGCAGCCTACAGGGGGCCGATCAGCCCCAGCATTTT	CASSLQGADQPQHF
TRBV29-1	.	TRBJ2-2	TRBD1	TGCAGCGTCCGGACAGGGGTCGGCGGGGAGCTGTTTTTT	CSVRTGVGGELFF
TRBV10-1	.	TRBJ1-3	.	TGCGCCAGCAGTGAGACGACTGGGAGCTCTGGAAACACCATATATTTT	CASSETTGSSGNTIYF